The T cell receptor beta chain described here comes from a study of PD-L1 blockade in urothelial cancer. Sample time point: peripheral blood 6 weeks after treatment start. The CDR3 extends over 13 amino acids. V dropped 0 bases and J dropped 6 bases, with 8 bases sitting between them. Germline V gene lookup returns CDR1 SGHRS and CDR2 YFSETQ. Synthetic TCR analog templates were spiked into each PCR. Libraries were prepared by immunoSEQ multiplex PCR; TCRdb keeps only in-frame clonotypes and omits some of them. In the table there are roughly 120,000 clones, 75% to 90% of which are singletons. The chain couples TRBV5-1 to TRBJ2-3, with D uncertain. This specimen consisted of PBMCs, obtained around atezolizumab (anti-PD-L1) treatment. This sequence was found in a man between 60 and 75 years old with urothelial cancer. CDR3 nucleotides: TGCGCCAGCAGCTTGGCCACGAGGGATACGCAGTATTTT. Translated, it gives CASSLATRDTQYF.